The 10 T cell receptor beta chains below all came from one sample that was sequenced in a study of T cells after yellow fever vaccination. TCRdb recomputed calls from the 5' RACE reads with MiXCR, one row per CDR3 protein. Of about 550,000 distinct CDR3 sequences in the sample, about a fifth were seen once. The sequencing here drew on PBMCs, taken 15 days after the yellow fever booster vaccination. Receptors were obtained from a man aged 25-45 years who received the YFV17D yellow fever vaccine.

The chain links TRBV20-1 to TRBJ2-7; possibly TRBD2 for D (6 bases). Germline V gene data show CDR1 as DFQATT and CDR2 as SNEGSKA (reference sequence). The CDR3 extends over 14 amino acids. The V end lost 1 base, the J end lost 2 bases, and 12 bases lay between the germline ends. This chain's CDR3 is CSARVRGYAYEQYF. The CDR3, as DNA: TGCAGTGCTAGAGTTCGGGGGTATGCCTACGAGCAGTACTTC.

The chain carries TRBV7-9 and TRBJ2-3; tentative D call: TRBD2 (6 bases). V lost 5 bases to trimming and J lost 3 bases, with 15 bases between them. Germline CDR1 and CDR2: SEHNR and FQNEAQ (reference sequence). CDR3 length: 15 residues. CDR3 nucleotides: TGTGCCAGCAGCCTACCGGGAGCAACAACAGATACGCAGTATTTT. This encodes CASSLPGATTDTQYF.

This clonotype was detected only a few times. The V gene is TRBV27, the J gene TRBJ1-1; D unclear. CDR1 is MNHEY, CDR2 SMNVEV, per germline (reference sequence). With 3 bases removed from V and 2 bases from J, the gap between germline ends came to 10 bases. The CDR3 contains 14 residues. CDR3 amino acids: CASSFSFGNTEAFF. The DNA of the CDR3 is TGTGCCAGCAGTTTCAGTTTTGGAAACACTGAAGCTTTCTTT.

This clonotype came up a few times. The chain employs TRBV6-1 and TRBJ2-7; TRBD1 matches at 9 bases. This CDR3 region has 14 residues. Losses at the gene ends were 6 bases for V and 4 bases for J; bases not matched to a gene: 7. In germline, CDR1 is MNHNS, CDR2 SASEGT. CDR3 sequence: CASSDTDRGYEQYF. CDR3 DNA sequence: TGTGCCAGCAGCGACACGGACAGGGGTTACGAGCAGTACTTC.

The chain uses TRBV5-6 and TRBJ2-3; 9 positions agree with TRBD1. V dropped 3 bases and J dropped 9; count of bases not matched to a gene: 8. Looked up from germline, CDR1 is SGHDT and CDR2 is YYEEEE. The CDR3 runs to 14 residues. This CDR3 reads CASSSPGQGGTQYF. Here the CDR3 DNA reads TGTGCCAGCAGCTCTCCGGGACAGGGAGGGACGCAGTATTTT. Full variable domain (remainder filled in from reference TRBV5-6 and TRBJ2-3): DAGVTQSPTHLIKTRGQQVTLRCSPKSGHDTVSWYQQALGQGPQFIFQYYEEEERQRGNFPDRFSGHQFPNYSSELNVNALLLGDSALYLCASSSPGQGGTQYFGPGTRLTVL.

The chain has TRBV20-1 and TRBJ2-1; 11 bases fit TRBD2. The V and J ends lost 4 bases and 4 bases, in that order; junction bases with no gene match: 6. Germline assignment: CDR1 DFQATT and CDR2 SNEGSKA (reference sequence). The CDR3 totals 15 residues. CDR3 residues: CSAILAGGIYNEQFF. The CDR3, as DNA: TGCAGTGCTATCCTAGCGGGAGGTATTTACAATGAGCAGTTCTTC.

This clonotype occurred a few times. The rearrangement uses TRBV2 and TRBJ2-7; the match to TRBD2 covers 10 bases. The CDR3 has 14 residues. J was trimmed by 2 bases and V by 7 bases; bases with no gene match: 5. Germline-derived CDR1 and CDR2 are SNHLY and FYNNEI. CDR3 sequence: CASIWTSGAYEQYF. For the CDR3, the DNA is TGTGCCAGCATTTGGACTAGCGGCGCCTACGAGCAGTACTTC.

This clonotype has more than one count but fewer than ten. V and J are TRBV20-1 and TRBJ2-1, with a tentative D call TRBD2 (5 bases). V lost 8 bases and J lost 0, with 17 bases in between. This CDR3 has 15 amino acids. From germline, CDR1 is DFQATT and CDR2 SNEGSKA (reference sequence). CDR3 residues: CSTQRAASSYNEQFF. The DNA for the CDR3 is TGCAGTACCCAACGAGCGGCTTCCTCCTACAATGAGCAGTTCTTC.

The chain carries TRBV12-5 and TRBJ2-5; D remains unclear. Per the germline V gene, CDR1 is LGHNT and CDR2 is FRNRAP. This CDR3 is built from 16 residues. Trimming pared 5 bases from V and 5 bases from J, leaving 21 bases between. CDR3 residues: CASGNDGPGHRETQYF. The CDR3, as DNA: TGTGCTAGTGGTAACGACGGACCCGGTCATCGGGAGACCCAGTACTTC. Using reference TRBV12-5 and TRBJ2-5 for the parts outside the CDR3, the full variable domain is DARVTQTPRHKVTEMGQEVTMRCQPILGHNTVFWYRQTMMQGLELLAYFRNRAPLDDSGMPKDRFSAEMPDATLATLKIQPSEPRDSAVYFCASGNDGPGHRETQYFGPGTRLLVL.

CDR3 nucleotides: TGTGCCAGCAGTTCCCGGACTCCCTCGACAGGGAACAAGGTCTACGAGCAGTACTTC. This encodes CASSSRTPSTGNKVYEQYF. The rearrangement links TRBV6-5 to TRBJ2-7, with TRBD1 matching over 7 bases. Germline CDR1 MNHEY, CDR2 SVGAGI. With V trimmed by 4 bases and J by 3 bases, 21 bases remained unmatched. The CDR3 contains 19 residues.